These T cell receptor beta chains were read from a single sample in a study. TCRdb re-called the RT-PCR reads through MiXCR, storing one row per CDR3 protein. The sample lists about 700,000 distinct CDR3 sequences; 14% were seen once. The specimen was memory CD4+ T cells from blood. The receptors here all came from a female donor in good health, serving as a healthy control. The CDR3 runs from the conserved cysteine through the conserved F or W. Fields, in order: J gene, V gene, CDR3 protein.

TRBJ1-2 | TRBV12-3/TRBV12-4 | CASSPGTGYGYTF
TRBJ2-1 | TRBV7-9 | CASSLALAGTYNEQFF
TRBJ2-7 | TRBV6-5 | CASRLLAGEYEQYF
TRBJ1-2 | TRBV4-3 | CASSQALDRDYGYTF
TRBJ2-2 | TRBV20-1 | CSARRGRAELFF
TRBJ1-5 | TRBV20-1 | CSARRGGVANQPQHF
TRBJ2-6 | TRBV12-3/TRBV12-4 | CASSSRTGGSSGANVLTF
TRBJ1-6 | TRBV7-9 | CAGGQTNSPLHF
TRBJ1-5 | TRBV7-6 | CASSLDTDQPQHF
TRBJ2-1 | TRBV20-1 | CSAQGTSGRARDEQFF
TRBJ2-1 | TRBV6-2/TRBV6-3 | CASREINEQFF
TRBJ2-7 | TRBV7-3 | CASSLSLQGARSEQYF
TRBJ2-3 | TRBV7-3 | CASSLRPLRGTDTQYF
TRBJ2-3 | TRBV4-2 | CASSQDQGLRTDTQYF
TRBJ2-6 | TRBV5-1 | CASSSTSGANVLTF
TRBJ1-4 | TRBV5-5 | CASSRRDRGRDTNEKLFF
TRBJ2-6 | TRBV28 | CASTLAGWGSGANVLTF
TRBJ2-1 | TRBV9 | CASSVAPTSGRARVEQFF
TRBJ2-1 | TRBV15 | CATSRDPGLRAHEQFF
TRBJ2-5 | TRBV5-6 | CASSLGGAGFPQTQYF
TRBJ2-1 | TRBV20-1 | CSAREAATYNEQFF
TRBJ1-1 | TRBV7-2 | CASSLKVARNTEAFF
TRBJ2-6 | TRBV5-1 | CASSLGQAPSGANVLTF
TRBJ2-7 | TRBV28 | CASNPSGSGQGLGEQYF
TRBJ2-5 | TRBV20-1 | CSALGASRWETQYF
TRBJ2-7 | TRBV15 | CATSRDGYSYEQYF
TRBJ2-2 | TRBV5-1 | CASSLVLAENTGELFF
TRBJ2-1 | TRBV5-1 | CASRASGSLIEQFF
TRBJ1-4 | TRBV5-1 | CASSGTQNEKLFF
TRBJ1-1 | TRBV4-2 | CASSREERSGTEAFF
TRBJ2-7 | TRBV5-1 | CASSLALTTYEQYF
TRBJ2-7 | TRBV6-2/TRBV6-3 | CASSLNPGQDYEQYF
TRBJ1-1 | TRBV18 | CASSVPGTGYTEAFF
TRBJ1-4 | TRBV4-3 | CASSHDGRDPFF
TRBJ1-3 | TRBV10-3 | CAISERLSKQF
TRBJ2-4 | TRBV7-9 | CASSTTGYKYF
TRBJ2-1 | TRBV10-3 | CAISENPGAYNEQFF
TRBJ1-6 | TRBV6-5 | CASRSQLNSPLHF
TRBJ2-2 | TRBV4-2 | CASSQDKLTGELFF
TRBJ2-1 | TRBV2 | CASSDRAEQFF